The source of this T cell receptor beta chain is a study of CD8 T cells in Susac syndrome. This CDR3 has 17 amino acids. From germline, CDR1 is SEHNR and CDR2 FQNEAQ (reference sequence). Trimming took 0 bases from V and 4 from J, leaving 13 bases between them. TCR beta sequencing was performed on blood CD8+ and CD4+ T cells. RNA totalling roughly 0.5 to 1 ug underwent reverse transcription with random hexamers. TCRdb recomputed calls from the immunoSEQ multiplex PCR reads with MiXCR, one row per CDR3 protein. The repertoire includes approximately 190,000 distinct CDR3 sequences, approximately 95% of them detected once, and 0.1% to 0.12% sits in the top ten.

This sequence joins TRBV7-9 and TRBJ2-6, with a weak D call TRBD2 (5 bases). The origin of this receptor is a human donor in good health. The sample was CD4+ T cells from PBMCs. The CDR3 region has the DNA TGTGCCAGCAGCTTAGCGGGGAGTATCACGGGGGCCAACGTCCTGACTTTC. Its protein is CASSLAGSITGANVLTF.